These 24 T cell receptor beta chains originate from one sample sequenced in a study of T-cell reconstitution after alpha-beta-depleted transplantation in children. Unique molecular identifiers featured in how the TCRbeta library was prepared. MiXCR, run by TCRdb on the PCR reads, gives a single entry per CDR3 protein. The sample consists of approximately 650,000 distinct CDR3 sequences, 10% to 15% of them appearing once. The sequences come from PBMCs, collected before TCRalphabeta/CD19-depleted stem cell transplant. All receptors come from a girl aged 2 to 9 with congenital amegakaryocytic thrombocytopenia, due to receive a stem cell transplant.

The CDR3 DNA follows: TGTGCCAGCAGCCCCTTAGGACTAGCGGGAGATCTGACAGATACGCAGTATTTT. Its translation is CASSPLGLAGDLTDTQYF. V usage is TRBV14 and J usage is TRBJ2-3, with 13 nucleotides matching TRBD2. With V trimmed by 4 bases and J by 3 bases, 10 bases remained unmatched. From germline, CDR1 is SGHDN and CDR2 FVKESK. This CDR3 region has 18 residues.

This clonotype was observed many times. V usage is TRBV7-8 and J usage is TRBJ2-2; TRBD2 is a possible D gene (5 bases). Trimming left V 5 bases short and J 6 bases short, with 16 bases between. Germline V lookup: CDR1 SGHVS, CDR2 FQNEAQ. This CDR3 has 15 amino acids. DNA for the CDR3: TGTGCCAGCAGCACGATAGCGTCCGCGGCCGGGGAGCTGTTTTTT. Amino acid sequence: CASSTIASAAGELFF.

The J gene is TRBJ2-3, the V gene TRBV14; 14 bases map to TRBD2. From germline, CDR1 is SGHDN and CDR2 FVKESK. V shed 1 base and J 5 bases; nucleotides not matched to a gene: 2. This CDR3 region has 16 residues. The CDR3 reads CASSQGLAGGQDTQYF. In DNA, the CDR3 is TGTGCCAGCAGCCAAGGACTAGCGGGAGGGCAAGATACGCAGTATTTT.

As concerns this clonotype: The junction departs from germline at one end; a sequencing error may be responsible. The V and J genes are TRBV3-1 and TRBJ2-1; 10 bases map to TRBD2. The germline CDR1 and CDR2 sequences are LGHDT and YNNKEL (reference sequence). The CDR3 totals 18 residues. The CDR3 DNA is TGTGCCTGCAGCCATTTATTTGGGATACTAGCGGGAAACAATGAGCAGTTCTTC. Amino acid sequence: CACSHLFGILAGNNEQFF.

CDR3 DNA: TGTGCCAGCAGCCCACTAGCGGTTACCTACGAGCAGTACTTC. This sequence encodes CASSPLAVTYEQYF. The chain couples TRBV7-2 to TRBJ2-7; 8 bases agree with TRBD2. The CDR3 extends over 14 amino acids. V lost 5 bases, J lost 2 bases, and 5 bases stayed unmatched. Germline V gene sequence: CDR1 SGHTA, CDR2 FQGNSA.

This clonotype showed up just a few times. The chain links TRBV6-1 to TRBJ2-1; 7 bases match TRBD2. Trimming removed 4 bases from V and 6 bases from J; junction bases left unmatched: 12. CDR3 length equals 16 residues. Germline lookup yields CDR1 MNHNS and CDR2 SASEGT. CDR3 residues: CASSGQGLPVLNEQFF. In DNA, the CDR3 is TGTGCCAGCAGTGGGCAGGGACTACCCGTACTCAATGAGCAGTTCTTC.

This clonotype occurred many times. The chain joins TRBV9 to TRBJ2-3; the match to TRBD1 covers 7 bases. The J segment lost 4 bases and the V segment lost 0 bases, leaving 8 bases of the junction unmatched. CDR3 length equals 16 residues. Germline loops: CDR1 SGDLS, CDR2 YYNGEE. The CDR3 spells CASSVGGGRFSDTQYF. CDR3 coding DNA: TGTGCCAGCAGCGTAGGAGGGGGCAGGTTCTCAGATACGCAGTATTTT.

This clonotype occurred many times. V and J are TRBV29-1 and TRBJ2-2, with D hard to call. CDR1 is SQVTM, CDR2 ANQGSEA, per germline. V gave up 4 bases and J gave up 1 base, with 10 bases separating them. The CDR3 is 14 residues long. The CDR3 sequence is CSVVVFQNTGELFF. CDR3 nucleotide sequence: TGCAGCGTTGTGGTCTTTCAGAACACCGGGGAGCTGTTTTTT.

This clonotype appeared a few times. The V gene is TRBV5-1, the J gene TRBJ2-7, with 9 nucleotides matching TRBD1. The trim removed 3 bases at V and 0 bases at J, leaving 7 bases unmatched. Germline V lookup: CDR1 SGHRS, CDR2 YFSETQ. The CDR3 runs 16 residues. CDR3 sequence reads: CASSSAPQGASYEQYF. In nucleotides, the CDR3 is TGCGCCAGCAGCTCTGCCCCACAGGGGGCCTCCTACGAGCAGTACTTC.

Turning to this clonotype: It may be a read error: a sequence one base away is much more abundant. The V and J genes are TRBV7-2 and TRBJ1-3, with D unresolved. The germline V gene has CDR1 SGHTA and CDR2 FQGNSA. There are 15 residues in the CDR3. CDR3 DNA sequence: TGTGCCAGCAGCCCTCCTCCATTCTCTGGAAACCCCATATATTTT. Protein sequence: CASSPPPFSGNPIYF.

The CDR3 nucleotides read TGTGCCAGCAGCTCTCCGACGGTGCGAGGGAACGGCTACACCTTC. Protein product: CASSSPTVRGNGYTF. The genes are TRBV5-5 and TRBJ1-2; D remains ambiguous. Germline-derived CDR1 and CDR2 are SGHKS and YYEKEE (reference sequence). The CDR3 length is 15 residues. The germline V and J ends were trimmed by 3 bases and 8 bases, with 20 bases remaining between them.

This clonotype was seen repeatedly, ten times or more. This chain connects TRBV20-1 to TRBJ1-2; no clear D. Trimming took off 1 base at V and 0 bases at J, with 15 bases between the two ends. The length of the CDR3 is 16 residues. Germline CDR1 reads DFQATT; CDR2 reads SNEGSKA (reference sequence). As DNA, the CDR3 is TGCAGTGCTAGAGTAGCCAGGACGGAAGCTAACTATGGCTACACCTTC. Translating gives CSARVARTEANYGYTF.

The table lists this clonotype with a few counts. This chain connects TRBV7-8 to TRBJ2-2, with TRBD2 matching 7 bases. The CDR3 runs 14 residues. V shed 6 bases, J shed 4 bases, and the junction held 5 bases outside the gene matches. Germline CDR1 is SGHVS and CDR2 is FQNEAQ. The CDR3 DNA sequence: TGTGCCAGCAGACTCGGGGGGAGCACCGGGGAGCTGTTTTTT. This translates into CASRLGGSTGELFF.

The V call is TRBV7-9, the J call TRBJ2-1; D not certain. Trimming removed 8 bases from V and 2 bases from J, with 7 bases in between. Per the germline V gene, CDR1 is SEHNR and CDR2 is FQNEAQ (reference sequence). The CDR3 contains 12 residues. The CDR3 here is CASARAYNEQFF. DNA for the CDR3: TGTGCCAGCGCTAGAGCCTACAATGAGCAGTTCTTC.

V usage is TRBV20-1 and J usage is TRBJ2-1; tentatively, D is TRBD1 or TRBD2 (5 bases each). V was clipped by 6 bases and J by 3 bases, with 15 bases between them. This CDR3 is 14 amino acids long. CDR1 is DFQATT, CDR2 SNEGSKA, per germline (reference sequence). CDR3 DNA: TGCAGTGCCGACGGTGGGACGGTCTACAATGAGCAGTTCTTC. This gives the protein CSADGGTVYNEQFF.

This clonotype has ten or more counts. V usage is TRBV12-3 or TRBV12-4 and J usage is TRBJ2-5; D perhaps matches TRBD2 (5 bases). V was clipped by 4 bases and J by 5 bases, with 17 bases between them. This CDR3 is 15 amino acids long. The chain's CDR3 is CASSSDPLTGETQYF. CDR3 nucleotide sequence: TGTGCCAGCAGTTCTGACCCTCTCACGGGGGAGACCCAGTACTTC.

This clonotype was found a few times. Compared with germline, one end of the junction differs, possibly owing to a read error. This chain joins TRBV28 and TRBJ2-2, with D perhaps TRBD2 (5 bases). There are 16 residues in the CDR3. Germline V gene lookup returns CDR1 MDHEN and CDR2 SYDVKM. CDR3 region: CASSPTGSVNTGELFF. The CDR3 DNA follows: TGTGCCAGCAGTCCGACGGGTAGCGTGAACACCGGGGAGCTGTTCTTT.

This clonotype was observed a few times. This chain uses TRBV20-1 with TRBJ2-7; 8 bases align to TRBD2. V lost 6 bases to trimming and J lost 5 bases; unmatched junction nucleotides: 9. CDR3 length equals 13 residues. Germline CDR1 and CDR2: DFQATT and SNEGSKA (reference sequence). CDR3 protein: CSAPGLVTDEQYF. Written as DNA, the CDR3 is TGCAGTGCGCCGGGACTAGTCACCGACGAGCAGTACTTC.

With respect to this clonotype: A read error may account for a junction end that differs from germline. V and J are TRBV5-1 and TRBJ2-1, with TRBD2 identical over 8 bases. The CDR3 consists of 16 residues. Germline V CDR1 and CDR2: SGHRS, YFSETQ. The CDR3 bases are TGCGCCAGCAGCTCTACAAGCGGGAGCTCCTACAATGAGCAGCTCTTC. It encodes CASSSTSGSSYNEQLF.

This clonotype was detected many times. This chain joins TRBV6-2 or TRBV6-3 and TRBJ2-7; 14 bases fit TRBD2. Germline V gene sequence: CDR1 MNHEY, CDR2 SVGEGT. There are 21 residues in the CDR3. V lost 0 bases to trimming and J lost 6 bases; unmatched junction nucleotides: 19. Here the CDR3 reads CASSYSLPEGLAGALPGEQYF. The CDR3, as DNA: TGTGCCAGCAGTTACTCCTTACCAGAGGGACTAGCGGGAGCCCTTCCGGGCGAGCAGTACTTC.

This rearrangement joins TRBV10-3 to TRBJ2-1; D might be TRBD1 (6 bases). Germline values: CDR1 ENHRY, CDR2 SYGVKD. The CDR3 is made up of 15 amino acids. Deletions cut 10 bases from V and 4 bases from J, with 20 bases between. This chain's CDR3 is CATTLGTPNYNEQFF. CDR3 bases: TGTGCCACAACGTTGGGGACACCGAATTACAATGAGCAGTTCTTC.

In its sample, this clonotype was seen a few times. This chain links TRBV4-1 with TRBJ2-5, with TRBD2 as a possible D gene (6 bases). The germline V gene encodes CDR1 MGHRA and CDR2 YSYEKL. V was clipped by 1 base and J by 5 bases, with 11 bases between them. The CDR3 covers 14 residues. This CDR3 is CASSQVDSGETQYF. The CDR3 coding sequence is TGCGCCAGCAGCCAAGTCGATAGCGGTGAGACCCAGTACTTC.

This chain uses TRBV29-1 with TRBJ2-7; TRBD2 aligns across 7 bases. Germline CDR1 SQVTM, CDR2 ANQGSEA. This CDR3 contains 13 residues. The J segment lost 1 base and the V segment lost 6 bases, leaving 6 bases of the junction unmatched. The CDR3 reads CSVDLADSYEQYF. CDR3 nucleotides: TGCAGCGTGGATCTAGCGGATTCCTACGAGCAGTACTTC.

This clonotype was found a few times. CDR3 amino acids: CASSSADRAGGYTF. DNA of the CDR3: TGTGCCAGCAGCTCCGCCGACAGGGCGGGTGGCTACACCTTC. This chain joins TRBV7-9 and TRBJ1-2, with 7 bases that match TRBD1. Germline loops: CDR1 SEHNR, CDR2 FQNEAQ (reference sequence). With V trimmed by 4 bases and J by 7 bases, 9 bases remained unmatched. There are 14 residues in the CDR3. The complete variable domain, with remaining parts taken from reference TRBV7-9 and TRBJ1-2, reads DTGVSQNPRHKITKRGQNVTFRCDPISEHNRLYWYRQTLGQGPEFLTYFQNEAQLEKSRLLSDRFSAERPKGSFSTLEIQRTEQGDSAMYLCASSSADRAGGYTFGSGTRLTVV.